This record looks at one T cell receptor (beta chain) sequence and its context. As yet, its antigen is unknown. Repertoires were generated with immunoSEQ multiplex PCR, while TCRdb's copy carries only in-frame clones and drops some. The repertoire includes 380,000 or so clones, approximately 86% of them detected once, and about 10% sits in the top ten. Stated treatment: roughly 18 received Ad26.COV2.S at low or high dose, single or two shots; roughly 5 received placebo; per-sample allocation not given. The samples date from day 63 after the first vaccine or placebo injection. An adult donor aged 18-55 years was enrolled in Boston. The CDR3 is 11 amino acids. V was pared by 6 bases and J by 4 bases, with 9 bases between. CDR1 and CDR2 (germline): DFQATT, SNEGSKA (reference sequence). These data come from a study of Ad26.COV2.S vaccination and SARS-CoV-2 variants. In the study overall: The trial was COV1001 and the donor's arm was Ad26.COV2.S. Dosing was one shot or two shots 56 days apart. Study-level points and caveats: Quantification of TCR breadth and depth may have yielded underestimates of total T cell responses.

The TCR originated in a person between 18 and 65 years old who received the Ad26.COV2.S COVID-19 vaccine or a placebo. Sequenced here: peripheral blood, sampled in a trial of Ad26.COV2.S vaccine versus placebo. The chain couples TRBV20-1 to TRBJ1-2; possible D gene TRBD1, 5 bases. The CDR3 loop is CSARQLYGYTF. The CDR3 DNA reads TGCAGTGCAAGACAGCTCTATGGCTACACCTTC.